Sequencing of this TCR beta chain was carried out in a study of blood T cell repertoires in COVID-19. Study background: Sites in the United States, Italy and Spain provided acute and convalescent COVID-19 samples. Sample material is recorded as cDNA or gDNA derived from T cells, B-cell-depleted T cells, or PBMCs.

Germline CDR1 is MNHEY and CDR2 is SMNVEV (reference sequence). V lost 0 bases to trimming and J lost 3 bases, with 6 bases between them. The CDR3 extends over 13 amino acids. It was during active infection that Seattle patients were enrolled and then longitudinally followed. Authors' methods: Amplified reference gene primers provided the basis for estimating nucleated cell counts. TCRdb's table, derived via immunoSEQ multiplex PCR, lists solely in-frame clones and lacks some. V and J calls and clone size are as listed in that table; D and trimming were resolved from the DNA. The table shows 290,000 or so clones, with approximately 93% occurring only once.

The sample comprised peripheral blood. This clonotype originated in a woman in her twenties or thirties with COVID-19, enrolled during active disease. The V call is TRBV27, the J call TRBJ2-7; a weak D match, TRBD2 (6 bases). CDR3 coding DNA: TGTGCCAGCAGTTTATCCGGGGGCTACGAGCAGTACTTC. This gives the protein CASSLSGGYEQYF.